A selection of T cell receptor beta chains follows, all from one sample in a study of early T cells in non-severe SARS-CoV-2 infection. TCRdb reprocessed the 5' RACE reads via MiXCR and lists one record per CDR3 protein. The data show 15,000 to 25,000 distinct CDR3 sequences, with around 4.2% seen just once and 5.5% to 8.5% held by the top ten. Source material: whole blood. The receptors originated from an adult who was a healthcare worker with PCR-confirmed SARS-CoV-2 infection or an uninfected control (not recorded which). Both conserved end residues are part of each CDR3. The order of the fields is D gene, V gene, clone size, J gene, CDR3 DNA, CDR3 protein. D genes are given only for firm matches. Clone size is given for some rows only: seen once, a few or many times, or a class if the clone is expanded.

D: NA; V: TRBV6-5; size: many; J: TRBJ1-1; DNA: TGTGCCAGCGTATTAACACAGGGAAAGAACACTGAAGCTTTCTTT; CDR3: CASVLTQGKNTEAFF
D: NA; V: TRBV7-9; size: many; J: TRBJ1-1; DNA: TGTGCCAGCAGCTTAGGAGAGGCTGAAGCTTTCTTT; CDR3: CASSLGEAEAFF
D: NA; V: TRBV27; size: many; J: TRBJ2-1; DNA: TGTGCCAGCACCTCCTCGATCTACAATGAGCAGTTCTTC; CDR3: CASTSSIYNEQFF
D: NA; V: TRBV29-1; size: medium-sized; J: TRBJ2-7; DNA: TGCAGCGTGGAGGTGCCCTCGAGGTCTTACGAGCAGTACTTC; CDR3: CSVEVPSRSYEQYF
D: NA; V: TRBV7-6; size: many; J: TRBJ1-1; DNA: TGTGCCAGCTTCTCTACAGTGTGGATGACTGAAGCTTTCTTT; CDR3: CASFSTVWMTEAFF
D: TRBD1; V: TRBV2; size: many; J: TRBJ2-5; DNA: TGTGCCAGCAGTATAGACAGGGGGTCAGCAGAGACCCAGTACTTC; CDR3: CASSIDRGSAETQYF
D: NA; V: TRBV7-3; size: many; J: TRBJ2-3; DNA: TGTGCCAGCAGCTTAGCGGAGTCTCAGTCGGATACGCAGTATTTT; CDR3: CASSLAESQSDTQYF
D: TRBD1; V: TRBV3-1; size: many; J: TRBJ2-5; DNA: TGTGCCAGCAGCCAGACAGGGGGAATCGAGACCCAGTACTTC; CDR3: CASSQTGGIETQYF
D: NA; V: TRBV5-5; size: many; J: TRBJ1-6; DNA: TGTGCCAGCAGCGCTAGCTCCTATAATTCACCCCTCCACTTT; CDR3: CASSASSYNSPLHF
D: TRBD1; V: TRBV20-1; size: NA; J: TRBJ2-2; DNA: TGCAGTGCTAGCCCTTGGGACAGGGCGGCCGGGGAGCTGTTTTTT; CDR3: CSASPWDRAAGELFF
D: NA; V: TRBV2; size: medium-sized; J: TRBJ1-2; DNA: TGTGCCAGCAGTGTCGGGGGCAATAACTATGGCTACACCTTC; CDR3: CASSVGGNNYGYTF
D: TRBD1; V: TRBV7-6; size: many; J: TRBJ2-1; DNA: TGTGCCAGCAGCTCACCGGGACAGGGGTTCAATGAGCAGTTCTTC; CDR3: CASSSPGQGFNEQFF
D: TRBD1; V: TRBV5-5; size: many; J: TRBJ2-1; DNA: TGTGCCAGCAGCCCCGGGACAGGGCGAGACAATGAGCAGTTCTTC; CDR3: CASSPGTGRDNEQFF
D: NA; V: TRBV20-1; size: many; J: TRBJ1-4; DNA: TGCAGTGCTAGATCACCCCAGGGCGGGGATGAAAAACTGTTTTTT; CDR3: CSARSPQGGDEKLFF
D: TRBD2; V: TRBV7-2; size: NA; J: TRBJ2-3; DNA: TGTGCCAGCAGCTTAAGTCCCCGGGGGGCAGATACGCAGTATTTT; CDR3: CASSLSPRGADTQYF
D: NA; V: TRBV10-3; size: NA; J: TRBJ2-2; DNA: TGTGCCATCAGTGAGTCGCAGGCCCCCTTCACCGGGGAGCTGTTTTTT; CDR3: CAISESQAPFTGELFF
D: NA; V: TRBV30; size: many; J: TRBJ2-7; DNA: TGTGCCTGGAGTGTTGGGGAAAGGGGTTACTACGAGCAGTACTTC; CDR3: CAWSVGERGYYEQYF
D: NA; V: TRBV3-1; size: many; J: TRBJ2-1; DNA: TGTGCCAGCAGCCCCGTCACAGGCCTCCAGGGAAGTGAGCAGTTCTTC; CDR3: CASSPVTGLQGSEQFF
D: TRBD1; V: TRBV6-1; size: many; J: TRBJ1-1; DNA: TGTGCCAGCAGCCCACAGGGGGGGGGAACTGAAGCTTTCTTT; CDR3: CASSPQGGGTEAFF
D: TRBD1; V: TRBV5-5; size: many; J: TRBJ2-7; DNA: TGTGCCAGCAGCTTGGAAGGGACAGGGGAGGATCGCGAGCAGTACTTC; CDR3: CASSLEGTGEDREQYF
D: TRBD2; V: TRBV7-9; size: many; J: TRBJ2-7; DNA: TGTGCCAGCAGCTTAGAGCGGGGGGGCGTCCACGAGCAGTACTTC; CDR3: CASSLERGGVHEQYF
D: NA; V: TRBV12-5; size: few; J: TRBJ2-5; DNA: TGTGCTAGTGGTTTGGTACTAGGCAGCCAAGAGACCCAGTACTTC; CDR3: CASGLVLGSQETQYF
D: NA; V: TRBV5-1; size: many; J: TRBJ2-2; DNA: TGCGCCAGCAGCTTAGGGGACGGAAACACCGGGGAGCTGTTTTTT; CDR3: CASSLGDGNTGELFF
D: NA; V: TRBV6-2/TRBV6-3; size: many; J: TRBJ2-1; DNA: TGTGCCAGCAGGTTGTGGACTTCGAATGAGCAGTTCTTC; CDR3: CASRLWTSNEQFF
D: NA; V: TRBV5-1; size: many; J: TRBJ2-5; DNA: TGCGCCAGCAGCTTGGTGGGCACATTCAGGGAGACCCAGTACTTC; CDR3: CASSLVGTFRETQYF
D: NA; V: TRBV21-1; size: many; J: TRBJ1-2; DNA: TGTGCCAGCAGCACTCGTGAAGTAACTAACTATGGCTACACCTTC; CDR3: CASSTREVTNYGYTF
D: NA; V: TRBV6-1; size: NA; J: TRBJ1-5; DNA: TGTGCCAGCAGTGAACTTGGAGCTCATCAGCCCCAGCATTTT; CDR3: CASSELGAHQPQHF
D: NA; V: TRBV11-2; size: many; J: TRBJ1-4; DNA: TGTGCCAGCAGCTTATGGGTCGGTCGAGTTGCAACTAATGAAAAACTGTTTTTT; CDR3: CASSLWVGRVATNEKLFF
D: TRBD1; V: TRBV20-1; size: many; J: TRBJ2-2; DNA: TGCAGTGCTATCAGGACAGGTCAGACCGGGGAGCTGTTTTTT; CDR3: CSAIRTGQTGELFF
D: TRBD1; V: TRBV5-8; size: many; J: TRBJ2-7; DNA: TGTGCCAGCAGGATGACAGGGGGTAGGTACGAGCAGTACTTC; CDR3: CASRMTGGRYEQYF
D: NA; V: TRBV20-1; size: few; J: TRBJ2-4; DNA: TGCAGTGCTTCAATTGTAGCCAAAAACATTCAGTACTTC; CDR3: CSASIVAKNIQYF
D: TRBD1; V: TRBV7-2; size: many; J: TRBJ2-4; DNA: TGTGCCAGCAGTCGCCGGACAGGGGGCTATATGGCGTACATTCAGTACTTC; CDR3: CASSRRTGGYMAYIQYF
D: NA; V: TRBV4-1; size: many; J: TRBJ1-3; DNA: TGCGCCAGCAGCCAAGAGCGGATGAGTGGAAACACCATATATTTT; CDR3: CASSQERMSGNTIYF
D: TRBD1; V: TRBV10-1; size: many; J: TRBJ1-2; DNA: TGCGCCAGTTCTTTGGACAGGGGTTCTGGCTACACCTTC; CDR3: CASSLDRGSGYTF
D: NA; V: TRBV11-2; size: many; J: TRBJ1-1; DNA: TGTGCCAGCAGCTTAGATTGGGGAGGACCTACTGAAGCTTTCTTT; CDR3: CASSLDWGGPTEAFF
D: NA; V: TRBV2; size: medium-sized; J: TRBJ2-5; DNA: TGTGCCAGCAGTAACCCTGCGGGGCGGGAGACCCAGTACTTC; CDR3: CASSNPAGRETQYF
D: NA; V: TRBV27; size: many; J: TRBJ1-1; DNA: TGTGCCAGCAGTGGTGACAGGTATTACACTGAAGCTTTCTTT; CDR3: CASSGDRYYTEAFF
D: TRBD1; V: TRBV6-2/TRBV6-3; size: medium-sized; J: TRBJ2-7; DNA: TGTGCCAGCAGTTACTCACAGGGGACCACCTACGAGCAGTACTTC; CDR3: CASSYSQGTTYEQYF
D: NA; V: TRBV7-6; size: few; J: TRBJ1-1; DNA: TGTGCCAGCAGCTTAGAGGCGGGGGTCGCAGCTTTCTTT; CDR3: CASSLEAGVAAFF
D: NA; V: TRBV11-2; size: many; J: TRBJ2-7; DNA: TGTGCCAGCAGCTTAGATAAGGACGAGCAGTACTTC; CDR3: CASSLDKDEQYF
D: NA; V: TRBV10-2; size: many; J: TRBJ2-3; DNA: TGCGCCAGCAGGCACCCAGCAGATACGCAGTATTTT; CDR3: CASRHPADTQYF